This T cell receptor beta chain was identified during a study of shared clonotypes between healthy human individuals. Study information: Donors consisted of two women and three men between 18 and 49.

The CDR3 has 14 residues. The protocol was immunoSEQ multiplex PCR, while the TCRdb copy is restricted to in-frame clones and leaves out a portion. The table has more than 450,000 clones, about four fifths seen once. Study-wide results and limits: Investigators collected only blood, and repertoires in tissues likely differ.

Of note for this clone: Its antigen remains unidentified.

Sequencing was carried out using PBMCs. The clonotype was recovered from a woman aged 35 to 49 in good health. Some clones in this sample may be carry-over from other donors' samples. The V gene is TRBV21-1, the J gene TRBJ1-1; TRBD1 was called by the table and not checked on the DNA. TRBV21-1 has pseudogene status. CDR3 sequence reads: CASSTDREVPEAFF. CDR3 DNA: TGTGCCAGCAGCACCGACAGGGAGGTCCCTGAAGCTTTCTTT.